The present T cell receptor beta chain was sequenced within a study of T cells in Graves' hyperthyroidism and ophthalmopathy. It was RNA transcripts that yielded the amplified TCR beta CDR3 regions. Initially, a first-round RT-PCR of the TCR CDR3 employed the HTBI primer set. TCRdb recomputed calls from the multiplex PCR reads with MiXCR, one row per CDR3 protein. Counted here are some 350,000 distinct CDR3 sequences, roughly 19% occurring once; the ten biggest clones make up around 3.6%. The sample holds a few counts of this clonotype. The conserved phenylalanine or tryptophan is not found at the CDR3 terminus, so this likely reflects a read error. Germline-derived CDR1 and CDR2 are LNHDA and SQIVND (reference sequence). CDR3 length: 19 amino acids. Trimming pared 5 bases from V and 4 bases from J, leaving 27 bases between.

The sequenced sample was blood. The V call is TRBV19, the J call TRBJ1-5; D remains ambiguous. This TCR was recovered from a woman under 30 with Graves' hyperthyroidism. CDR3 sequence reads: CASSRTNWFGERENQPQHV. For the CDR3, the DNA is TGTGCCAGTAGTCGAACTAACTGGTTTGGAGAACGGGAAAATCAGCCCCAGCATGTT.